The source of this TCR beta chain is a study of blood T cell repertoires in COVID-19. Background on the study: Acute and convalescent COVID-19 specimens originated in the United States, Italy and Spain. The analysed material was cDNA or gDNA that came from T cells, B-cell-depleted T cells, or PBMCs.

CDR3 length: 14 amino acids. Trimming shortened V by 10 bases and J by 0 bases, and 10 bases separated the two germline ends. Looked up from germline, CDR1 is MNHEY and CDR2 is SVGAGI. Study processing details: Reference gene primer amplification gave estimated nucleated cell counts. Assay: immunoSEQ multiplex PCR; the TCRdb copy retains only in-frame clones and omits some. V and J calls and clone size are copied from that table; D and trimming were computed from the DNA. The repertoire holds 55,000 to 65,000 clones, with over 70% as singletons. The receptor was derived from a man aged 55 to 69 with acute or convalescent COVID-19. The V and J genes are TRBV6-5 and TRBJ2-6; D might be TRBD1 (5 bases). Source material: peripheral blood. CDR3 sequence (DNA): TGTGCCACCTCCAGGGCCTCTGGGGCCAACGTCCTGACTTTC. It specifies CATSRASGANVLTF.